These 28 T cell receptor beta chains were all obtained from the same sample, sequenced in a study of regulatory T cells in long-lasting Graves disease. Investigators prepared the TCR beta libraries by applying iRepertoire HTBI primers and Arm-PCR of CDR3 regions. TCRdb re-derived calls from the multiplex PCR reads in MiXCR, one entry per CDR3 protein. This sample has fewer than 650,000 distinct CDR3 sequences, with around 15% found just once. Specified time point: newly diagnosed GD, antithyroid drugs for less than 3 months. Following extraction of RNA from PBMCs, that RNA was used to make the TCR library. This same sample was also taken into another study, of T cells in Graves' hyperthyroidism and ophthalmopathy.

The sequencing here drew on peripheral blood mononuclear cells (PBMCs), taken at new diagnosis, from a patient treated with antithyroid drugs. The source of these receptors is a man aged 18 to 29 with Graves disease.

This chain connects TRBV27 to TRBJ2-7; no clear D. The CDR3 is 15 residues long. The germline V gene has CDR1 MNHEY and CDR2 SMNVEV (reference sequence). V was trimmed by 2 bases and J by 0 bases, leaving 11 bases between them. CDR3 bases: TGTGCCAGCAGTTTAAAAGCCCTAAGCTCCTACGAGCAGTACTTC. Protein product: CASSLKALSSYEQYF.

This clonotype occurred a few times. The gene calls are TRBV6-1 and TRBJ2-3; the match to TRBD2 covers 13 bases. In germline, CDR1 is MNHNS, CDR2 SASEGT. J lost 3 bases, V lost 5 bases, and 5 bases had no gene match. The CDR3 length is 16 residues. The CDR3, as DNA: TGTGCCAGCAGTCTGACTAGCGGGAGGATGACAGATACGCAGTATTTT. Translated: CASSLTSGRMTDTQYF.

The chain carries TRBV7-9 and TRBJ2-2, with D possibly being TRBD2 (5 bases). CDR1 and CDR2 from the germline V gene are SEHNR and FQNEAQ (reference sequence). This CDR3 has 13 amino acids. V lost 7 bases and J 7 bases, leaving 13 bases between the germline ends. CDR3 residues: CASTRLRDGELFF. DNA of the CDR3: TGTGCCAGCACCCGTCTTCGGGACGGGGAGCTGTTTTTT. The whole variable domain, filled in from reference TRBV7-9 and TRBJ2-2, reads DTGVSQNPRHKITKRGQNVTFRCDPISEHNRLYWYRQTLGQGPEFLTYFQNEAQLEKSRLLSDRFSAERPKGSFSTLEIQRTEQGDSAMYLCASTRLRDGELFFGEGSRLTVL.

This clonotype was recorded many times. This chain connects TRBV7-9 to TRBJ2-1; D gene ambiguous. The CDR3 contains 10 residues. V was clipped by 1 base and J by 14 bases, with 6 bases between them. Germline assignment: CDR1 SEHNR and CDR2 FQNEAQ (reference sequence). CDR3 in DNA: TGTGCCAGCAGCTTAGTACGGGAGTTCTTC. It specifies CASSLVREFF.

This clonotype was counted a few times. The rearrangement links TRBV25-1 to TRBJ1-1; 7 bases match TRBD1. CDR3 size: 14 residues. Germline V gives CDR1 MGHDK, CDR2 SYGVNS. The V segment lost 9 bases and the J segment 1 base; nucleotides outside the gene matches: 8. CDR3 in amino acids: CASGGGVGNTEAFF. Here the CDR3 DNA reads TGTGCCAGTGGAGGGGGCGTTGGGAACACTGAAGCTTTCTTT.

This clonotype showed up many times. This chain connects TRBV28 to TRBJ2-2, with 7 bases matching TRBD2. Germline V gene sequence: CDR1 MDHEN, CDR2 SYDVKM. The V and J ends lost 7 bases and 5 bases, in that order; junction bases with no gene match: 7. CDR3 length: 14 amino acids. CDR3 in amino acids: CASTGAGGTGELFF. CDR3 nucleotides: TGTGCCAGCACCGGGGCCGGGGGGACCGGGGAGCTGTTTTTT.

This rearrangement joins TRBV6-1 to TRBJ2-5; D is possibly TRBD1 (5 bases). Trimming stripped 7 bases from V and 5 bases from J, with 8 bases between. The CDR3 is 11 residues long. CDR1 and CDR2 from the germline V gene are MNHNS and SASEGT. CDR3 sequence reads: CASTGLETQYF. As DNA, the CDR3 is TGTGCCAGCACAGGGTTGGAGACCCAGTACTTC.

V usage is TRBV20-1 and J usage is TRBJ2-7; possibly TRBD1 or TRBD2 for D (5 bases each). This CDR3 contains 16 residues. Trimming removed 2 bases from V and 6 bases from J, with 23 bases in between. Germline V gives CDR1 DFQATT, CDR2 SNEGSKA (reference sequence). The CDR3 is CSARSSTGPGWVEQYF. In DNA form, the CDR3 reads TGCAGTGCTAGATCCTCAACGGGACCCGGTTGGGTCGAGCAGTACTTC.

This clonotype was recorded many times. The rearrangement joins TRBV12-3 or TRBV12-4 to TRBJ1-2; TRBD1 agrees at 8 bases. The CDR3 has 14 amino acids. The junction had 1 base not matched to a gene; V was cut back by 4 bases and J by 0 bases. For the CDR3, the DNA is TGTGCCAGCAGTTGGGGACAGGCTAACTATGGCTACACCTTC. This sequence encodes CASSWGQANYGYTF.

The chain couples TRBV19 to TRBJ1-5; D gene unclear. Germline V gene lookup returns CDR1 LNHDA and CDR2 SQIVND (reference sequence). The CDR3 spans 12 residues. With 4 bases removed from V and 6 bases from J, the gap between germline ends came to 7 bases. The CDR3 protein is CASSKGFQPQHF. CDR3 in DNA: TGTGCCAGTAGTAAAGGGTTTCAGCCCCAGCATTTT. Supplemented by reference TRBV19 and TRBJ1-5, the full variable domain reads DGGITQSPKYLFRKEGQNVTLSCEQNLNHDAMYWYRQDPGQGLRLIYYSQIVNDFQKGDIAEGYSVSREKKESFPLTVTSAQKNPTAFYLCASSKGFQPQHFGDGTRLSIL.

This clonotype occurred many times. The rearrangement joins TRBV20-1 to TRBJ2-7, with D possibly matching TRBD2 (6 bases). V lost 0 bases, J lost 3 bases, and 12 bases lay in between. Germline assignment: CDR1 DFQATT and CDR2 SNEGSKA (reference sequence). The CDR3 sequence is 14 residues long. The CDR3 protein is CSARDSLANYEQYF. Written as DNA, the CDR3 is TGCAGTGCTAGAGATTCCCTAGCGAACTACGAGCAGTACTTC.

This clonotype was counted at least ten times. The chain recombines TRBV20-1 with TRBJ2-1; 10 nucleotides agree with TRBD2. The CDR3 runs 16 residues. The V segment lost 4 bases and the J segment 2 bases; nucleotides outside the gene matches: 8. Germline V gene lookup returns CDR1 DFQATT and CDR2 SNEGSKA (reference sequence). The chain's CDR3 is CSATPGTSATYNEQFF. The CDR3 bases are TGCAGTGCTACCCCTGGGACTAGCGCCACCTACAATGAGCAGTTCTTC.

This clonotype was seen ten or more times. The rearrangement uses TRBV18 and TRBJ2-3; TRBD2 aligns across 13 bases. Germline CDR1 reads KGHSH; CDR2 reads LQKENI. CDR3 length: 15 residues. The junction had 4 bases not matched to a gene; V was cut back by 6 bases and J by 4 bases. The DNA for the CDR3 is TGTGCCAGCTCGCGGACTAGCGGGAGCTCAGATACGCAGTATTTT. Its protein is CASSRTSGSSDTQYF.

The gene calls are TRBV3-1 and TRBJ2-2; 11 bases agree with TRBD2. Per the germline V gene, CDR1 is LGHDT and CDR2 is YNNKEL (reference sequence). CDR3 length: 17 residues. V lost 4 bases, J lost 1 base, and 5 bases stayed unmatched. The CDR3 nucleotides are TGTGCCAGCAGCCCAGGGGGACTAGCGGTGAACACCGGGGAGCTGTTTTTT. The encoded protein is CASSPGGLAVNTGELFF. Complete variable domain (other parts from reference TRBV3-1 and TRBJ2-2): DTAVSQTPKYLVTQMGNDKSIKCEQNLGHDTMYWYKQDSKKFLKIMFSYNNKELIINETVPNRFSPKSPDKAHLNLHINSLELGDSAVYFCASSPGGLAVNTGELFFGEGSRLTVL.

CDR3 loop: CASSHTNKPQGLAFF. As DNA, the CDR3 is TGTGCCAGCAGCCATACAAACAAACCACAGGGCTTAGCTTTCTTT. The V gene is TRBV6-1, the J gene TRBJ1-1; D is perhaps TRBD1 (6 bases). Looked up from germline, CDR1 is MNHNS and CDR2 is SASEGT. V lost 6 bases and J 10 bases, leaving 24 bases between the germline ends. This CDR3 contains 15 residues.

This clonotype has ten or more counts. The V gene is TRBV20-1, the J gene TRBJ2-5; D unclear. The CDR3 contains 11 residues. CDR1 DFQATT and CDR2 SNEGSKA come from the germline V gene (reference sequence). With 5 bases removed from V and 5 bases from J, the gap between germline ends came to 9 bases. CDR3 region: CSAGPSETQYF. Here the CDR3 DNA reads TGCAGTGCTGGACCGTCGGAGACCCAGTACTTC.

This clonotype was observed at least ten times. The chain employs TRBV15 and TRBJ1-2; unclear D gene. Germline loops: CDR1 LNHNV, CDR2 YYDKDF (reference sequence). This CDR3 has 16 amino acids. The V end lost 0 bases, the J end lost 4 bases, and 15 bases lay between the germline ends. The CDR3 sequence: CATSREQYSVGYGYTF. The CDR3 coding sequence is TGTGCCACCAGCAGAGAACAGTACAGCGTGGGCTATGGCTACACCTTC.

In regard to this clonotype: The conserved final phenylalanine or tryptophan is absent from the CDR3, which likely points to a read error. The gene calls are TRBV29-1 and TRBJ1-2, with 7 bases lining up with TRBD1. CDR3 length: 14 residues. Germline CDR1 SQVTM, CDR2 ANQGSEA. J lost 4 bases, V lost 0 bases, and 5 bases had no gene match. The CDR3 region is CSVEEDRSLYGYTV. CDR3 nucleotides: TGCAGCGTTGAAGAGGACAGGAGCCTCTATGGCTACACCGTC.

CDR3 in amino acids: CAISGGSGRYNEQFF. CDR3 DNA sequence: TGTGCCATCAGTGGCGGTAGCGGGAGATACAATGAGCAGTTCTTC. V gene TRBV10-3 combines with J gene TRBJ2-1, with TRBD2 matching over 9 bases. V lost 4 bases, J lost 4 bases, and 5 bases stayed unmatched. Germline lookup yields CDR1 ENHRY and CDR2 SYGVKD. The CDR3 consists of 15 residues.

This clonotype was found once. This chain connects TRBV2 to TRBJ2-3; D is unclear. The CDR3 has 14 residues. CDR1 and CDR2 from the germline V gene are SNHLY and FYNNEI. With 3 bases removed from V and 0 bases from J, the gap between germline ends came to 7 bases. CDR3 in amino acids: CASSESTSTDTQYF. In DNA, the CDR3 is TGTGCCAGCAGTGAGTCGACAAGCACAGATACGCAGTATTTT.

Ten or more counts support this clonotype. DNA for the CDR3: TGTGCCAGCAGCCGGGGACCGCAAGGAAATCAGCCCCAGCATTTT. Protein sequence: CASSRGPQGNQPQHF. V is TRBV2 and J is TRBJ1-5; possible D gene TRBD1, 5 bases. V was clipped by 6 bases and J by 4 bases, with 16 bases between them. The CDR3 is made up of 15 amino acids. Germline CDR1 is SNHLY and CDR2 is FYNNEI.

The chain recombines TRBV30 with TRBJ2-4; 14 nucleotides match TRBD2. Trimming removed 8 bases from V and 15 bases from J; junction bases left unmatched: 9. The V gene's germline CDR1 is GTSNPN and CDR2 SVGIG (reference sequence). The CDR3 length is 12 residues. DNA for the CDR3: TGTGCCCGTGGGACTAGCGGGGGATATACGTACTTC. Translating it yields CARGTSGGYTYF.

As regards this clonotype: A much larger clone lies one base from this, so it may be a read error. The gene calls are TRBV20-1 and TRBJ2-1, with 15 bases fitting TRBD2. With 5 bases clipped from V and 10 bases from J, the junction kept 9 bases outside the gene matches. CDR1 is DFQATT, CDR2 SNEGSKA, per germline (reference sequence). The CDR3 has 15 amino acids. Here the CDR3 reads CSAPGLAGGGYEQFF. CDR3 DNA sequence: TGCAGTGCTCCAGGACTAGCGGGAGGGGGGTACGAGCAGTTCTTC.

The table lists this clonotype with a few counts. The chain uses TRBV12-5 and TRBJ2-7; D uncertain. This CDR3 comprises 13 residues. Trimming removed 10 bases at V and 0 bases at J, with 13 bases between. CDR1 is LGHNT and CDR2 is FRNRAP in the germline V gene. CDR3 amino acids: CATRAESSYEQYF. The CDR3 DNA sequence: TGTGCTACACGGGCTGAGAGCTCCTACGAGCAGTACTTC. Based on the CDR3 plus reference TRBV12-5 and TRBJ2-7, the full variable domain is DARVTQTPRHKVTEMGQEVTMRCQPILGHNTVFWYRQTMMQGLELLAYFRNRAPLDDSGMPKDRFSAEMPDATLATLKIQPSEPRDSAVYFCATRAESSYEQYFGPGTRLTVT.

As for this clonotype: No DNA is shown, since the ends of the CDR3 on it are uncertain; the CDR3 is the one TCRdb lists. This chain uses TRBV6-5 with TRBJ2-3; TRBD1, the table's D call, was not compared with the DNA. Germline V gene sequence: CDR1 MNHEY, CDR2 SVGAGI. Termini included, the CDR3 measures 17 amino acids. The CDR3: CASSYSDPSSGQETQYF.

DNA of the CDR3: TGCGCCAGCAGCTTGATGGCGGTCCGGGCTATATTAACAGATACGCAGTATTTT. This translates into CASSLMAVRAILTDTQYF. The chain recombines TRBV5-1 with TRBJ2-3; D gene ambiguous. This CDR3 has 18 residues. Germline V gives CDR1 SGHRS, CDR2 YFSETQ. The V and J ends lost 1 base and 3 bases respectively, with 21 bases between them.

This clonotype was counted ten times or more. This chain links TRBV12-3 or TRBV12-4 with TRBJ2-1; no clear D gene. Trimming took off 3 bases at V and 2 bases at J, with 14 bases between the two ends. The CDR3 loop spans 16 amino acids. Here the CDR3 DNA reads TGTGCCAGCAGTTTGAGCGACGCCCTGACCTACAATGAGCAGTTCTTC. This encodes CASSLSDALTYNEQFF.

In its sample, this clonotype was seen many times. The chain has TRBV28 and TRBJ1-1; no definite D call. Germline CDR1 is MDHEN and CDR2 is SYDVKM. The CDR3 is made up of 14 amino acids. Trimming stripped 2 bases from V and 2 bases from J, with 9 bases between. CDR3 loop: CASSLGRINTEAFF. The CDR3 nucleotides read TGTGCCAGCAGTTTAGGAAGGATTAACACTGAAGCTTTCTTT.